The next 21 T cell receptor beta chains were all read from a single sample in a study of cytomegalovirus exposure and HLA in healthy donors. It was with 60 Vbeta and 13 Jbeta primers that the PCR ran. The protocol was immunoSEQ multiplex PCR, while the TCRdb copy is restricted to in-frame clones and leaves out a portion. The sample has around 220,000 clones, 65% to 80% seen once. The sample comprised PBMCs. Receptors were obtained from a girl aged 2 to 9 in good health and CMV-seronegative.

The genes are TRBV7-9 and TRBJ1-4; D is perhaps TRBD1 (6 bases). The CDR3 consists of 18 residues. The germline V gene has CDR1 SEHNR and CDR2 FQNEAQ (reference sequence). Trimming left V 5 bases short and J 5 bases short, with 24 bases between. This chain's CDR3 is CASSPGATGIDPNEKLFF. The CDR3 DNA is TGTGCCAGCAGCCCCGGGGCCACAGGGATCGACCCAAATGAAAAACTGTTTTTT.

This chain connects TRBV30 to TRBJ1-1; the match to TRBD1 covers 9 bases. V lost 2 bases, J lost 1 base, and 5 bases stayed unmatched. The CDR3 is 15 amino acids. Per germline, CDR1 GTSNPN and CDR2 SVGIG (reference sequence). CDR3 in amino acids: CAWSLLTGGNTEAFF. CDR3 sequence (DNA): TGTGCCTGGAGTCTTCTGACAGGGGGGAACACTGAAGCTTTCTTT.

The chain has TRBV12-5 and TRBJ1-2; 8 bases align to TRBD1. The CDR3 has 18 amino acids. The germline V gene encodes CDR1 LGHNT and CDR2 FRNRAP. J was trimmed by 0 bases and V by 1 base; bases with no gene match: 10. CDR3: CASGLAPGQGTPNYGYTF. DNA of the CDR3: TGTGCTAGTGGTTTGGCACCCGGACAGGGTACGCCTAACTATGGCTACACCTTC.

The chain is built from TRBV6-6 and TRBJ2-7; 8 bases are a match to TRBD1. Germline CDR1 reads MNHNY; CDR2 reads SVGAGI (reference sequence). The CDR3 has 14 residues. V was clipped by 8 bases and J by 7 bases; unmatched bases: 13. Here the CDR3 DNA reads TGTGCCAGCGCGAGGTCACCGACAGGGGAGGAGCAGTACTTC. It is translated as CASARSPTGEEQYF.

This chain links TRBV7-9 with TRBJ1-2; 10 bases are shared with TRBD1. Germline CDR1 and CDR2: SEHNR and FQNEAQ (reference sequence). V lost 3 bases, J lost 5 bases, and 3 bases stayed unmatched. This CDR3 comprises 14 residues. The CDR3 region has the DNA TGTGCCAGCAGCTTCCTGGACAGGGGGTATGGCTACACCTTC. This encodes CASSFLDRGYGYTF. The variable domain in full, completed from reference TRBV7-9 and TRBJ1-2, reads DTGVSQNPRHKITKRGQNVTFRCDPISEHNRLYWYRQTLGQGPEFLTYFQNEAQLEKSRLLSDRFSAERPKGSFSTLEIQRTEQGDSAMYLCASSFLDRGYGYTFGSGTRLTVV.

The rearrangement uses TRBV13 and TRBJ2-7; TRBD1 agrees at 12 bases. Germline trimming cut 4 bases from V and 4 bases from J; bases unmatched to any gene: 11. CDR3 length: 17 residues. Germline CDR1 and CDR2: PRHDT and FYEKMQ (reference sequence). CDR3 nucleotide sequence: TGTGCCAGCAGCTATGGTCCGGGACAGGGGGCGGGATACGAGCAGTACTTC. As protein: CASSYGPGQGAGYEQYF.

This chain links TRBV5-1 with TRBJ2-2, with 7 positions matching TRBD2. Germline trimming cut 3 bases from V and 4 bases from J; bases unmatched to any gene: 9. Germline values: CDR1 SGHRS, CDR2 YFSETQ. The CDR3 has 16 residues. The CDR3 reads CASSSEAGVSTGELFF. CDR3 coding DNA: TGCGCCAGCAGCTCTGAGGCGGGAGTATCCACCGGGGAGCTGTTTTTT.

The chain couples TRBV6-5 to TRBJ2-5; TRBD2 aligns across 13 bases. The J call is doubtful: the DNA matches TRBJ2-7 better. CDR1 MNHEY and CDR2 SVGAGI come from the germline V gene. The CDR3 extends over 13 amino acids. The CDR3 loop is CASRTSGGSEQYF. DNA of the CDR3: TGTGCCAGTAGGACTAGCGGGGGATCCGAGCAGTACTTC.

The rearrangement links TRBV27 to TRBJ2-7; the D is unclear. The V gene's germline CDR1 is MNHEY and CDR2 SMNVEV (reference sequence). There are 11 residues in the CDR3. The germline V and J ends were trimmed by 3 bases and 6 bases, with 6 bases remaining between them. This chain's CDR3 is CASSFTGEQYF. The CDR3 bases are TGTGCCAGCAGTTTTACGGGCGAGCAGTACTTC.

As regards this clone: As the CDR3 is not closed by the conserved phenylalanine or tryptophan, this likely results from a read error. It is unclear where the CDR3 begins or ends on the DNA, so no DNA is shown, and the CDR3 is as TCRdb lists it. The CDR3 sequence is CASKVLRGD. The rearrangement uses TRBV21-1 and TRBJ1-3. TRBV21-1 is termed a pseudogene. The CDR3 length is 9 residues, termini included.

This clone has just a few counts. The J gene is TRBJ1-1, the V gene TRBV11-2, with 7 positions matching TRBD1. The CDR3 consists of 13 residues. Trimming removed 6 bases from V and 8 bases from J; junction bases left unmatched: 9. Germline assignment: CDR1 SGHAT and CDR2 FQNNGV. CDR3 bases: TGTGCCAGCAGTGTTACCCAGGGGGTGGAAGCTTTCTTT. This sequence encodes CASSVTQGVEAFF.

CDR3 bases: TGTGCCAGCAGCTTAGTAGGGGGCCCCACTAACTATGGCTACACCTTC. Its translation is CASSLVGGPTNYGYTF. The chain is built from TRBV7-2 and TRBJ1-2; 7 bases agree with TRBD1. Germline assignment: CDR1 SGHTA and CDR2 FQGNSA. CDR3 length: 16 residues. With 1 base clipped from V and 0 bases from J, the junction kept 5 bases outside the gene matches.

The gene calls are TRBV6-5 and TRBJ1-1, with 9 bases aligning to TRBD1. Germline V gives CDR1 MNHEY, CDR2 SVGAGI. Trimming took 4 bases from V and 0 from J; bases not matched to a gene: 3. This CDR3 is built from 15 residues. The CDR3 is CASSSGQGMNTEAFF. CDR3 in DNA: TGTGCCAGCAGTTCCGGACAGGGGATGAACACTGAAGCTTTCTTT.

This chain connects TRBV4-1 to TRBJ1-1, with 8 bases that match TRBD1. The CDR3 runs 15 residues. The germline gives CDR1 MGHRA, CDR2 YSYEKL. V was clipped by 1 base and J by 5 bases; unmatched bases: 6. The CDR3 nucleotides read TGCGCCAGCAGCCAAGCGATTACAGGGGGGACTGAAGCTTTCTTT. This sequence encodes CASSQAITGGTEAFF.

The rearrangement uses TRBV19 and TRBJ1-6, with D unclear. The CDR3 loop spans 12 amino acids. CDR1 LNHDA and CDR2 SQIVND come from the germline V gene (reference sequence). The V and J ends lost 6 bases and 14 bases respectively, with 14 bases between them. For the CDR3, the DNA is TGTGCCAGTAGCAATAGCCGTTCGTCCCTCCACTTT. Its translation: CASSNSRSSLHF.

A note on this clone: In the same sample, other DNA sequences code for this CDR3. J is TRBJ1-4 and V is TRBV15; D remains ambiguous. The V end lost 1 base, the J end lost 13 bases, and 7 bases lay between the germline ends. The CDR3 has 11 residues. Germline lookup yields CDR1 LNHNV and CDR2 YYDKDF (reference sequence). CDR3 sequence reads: CATSRGGGLFF. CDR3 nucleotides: TGTGCCACCAGCAGAGGGGGAGGACTGTTTTTT.

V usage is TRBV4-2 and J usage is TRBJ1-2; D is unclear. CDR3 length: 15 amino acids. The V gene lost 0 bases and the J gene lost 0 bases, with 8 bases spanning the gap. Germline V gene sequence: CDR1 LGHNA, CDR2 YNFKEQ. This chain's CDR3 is CASSQEGSANYGYTF. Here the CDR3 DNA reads TGTGCCAGCAGCCAAGAGGGCAGTGCTAACTATGGCTACACCTTC.

CDR3 residues: CASSVGVPGTQYF. CDR3 bases: TGTGCCAGCAGCGTCGGGGTCCCAGGGACCCAGTACTTC. This chain joins TRBV9 and TRBJ2-5, with TRBD2 as a possible D gene (5 bases). The V end lost 2 bases, the J end lost 7 bases, and 12 bases lay between the germline ends. The CDR3 sequence is 13 residues long. Germline CDR1 SGDLS, CDR2 YYNGEE. Looking up the rest from reference TRBV9 and TRBJ2-5 gives the full variable domain: DSGVTQTPKHLITATGQRVTLRCSPRSGDLSVYWYQQSLDQGLQFLIQYYNGEERAKGNILERFSAQQFPDLHSELNLSSLELGDSALYFCASSVGVPGTQYFGPGTRLLVL.

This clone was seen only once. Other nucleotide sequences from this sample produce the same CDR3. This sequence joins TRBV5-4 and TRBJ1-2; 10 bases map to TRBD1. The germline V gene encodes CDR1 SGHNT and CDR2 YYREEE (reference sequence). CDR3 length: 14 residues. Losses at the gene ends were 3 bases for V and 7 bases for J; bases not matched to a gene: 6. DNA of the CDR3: TGTGCCAGCAGCTCGACAGGGGGCGCGACTGGCTACACCTTC. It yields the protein CASSSTGGATGYTF. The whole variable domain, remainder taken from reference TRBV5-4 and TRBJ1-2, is ETGVTQSPTHLIKTRGQQVTLRCSSQSGHNTVSWYQQALGQGPQFIFQYYREEENGRGNFPPRFSGLQFPNYSSELNVNALELDDSALYLCASSSTGGATGYTFGSGTRLTVV.

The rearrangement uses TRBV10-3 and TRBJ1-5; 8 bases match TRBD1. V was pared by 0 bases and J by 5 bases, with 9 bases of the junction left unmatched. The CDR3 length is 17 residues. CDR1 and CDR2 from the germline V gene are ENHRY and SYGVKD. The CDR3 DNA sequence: TGTGCCATCAGTGAGTCGCGCCGGACAGGGATTTATCAGCCCCAGCATTTT. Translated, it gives CAISESRRTGIYQPQHF.

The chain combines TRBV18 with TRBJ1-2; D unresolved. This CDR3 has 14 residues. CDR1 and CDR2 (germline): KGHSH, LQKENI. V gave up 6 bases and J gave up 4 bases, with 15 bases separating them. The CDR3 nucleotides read TGTGCCAGCTCGCCCGAAGCGGGTATCTATGGCTACACCTTC. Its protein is CASSPEAGIYGYTF.